The 2 T cell receptor beta chains given below trace back to one sample, sequenced in a study of T cell changes during pregnancy in multiple sclerosis. Sequencing was performed with immunoSEQ multiplex PCR; in TCRdb, only in-frame clones are kept and a portion is missing. This table holds 120,000 or so clones, approximately 93% found once. Sequenced material: peripheral blood, taken before pregnancy. These receptors originate from a female donor with multiple sclerosis, enrolled in a pregnancy study.

V and J are TRBV11-2 and TRBJ1-1, with D possibly being TRBD1 (6 bases). V was clipped by 3 bases and J by 9 bases, with 14 bases between them. The germline gives CDR1 SGHAT, CDR2 FQNNGV. CDR3 size: 13 residues. In DNA form, the CDR3 reads TGTGCCAGCAGCTTGAGTCGTGGACAGCAAGCTTTCTTT. It specifies CASSLSRGQQAFF.

V and J are TRBV30 and TRBJ2-5; D possibly corresponds to TRBD1 (5 bases). Germline values: CDR1 GTSNPN, CDR2 SVGIG (reference sequence). CDR3 size: 12 residues. The V end was cut by 2 bases, the J end by 5 bases, with 9 bases between. CDR3 DNA sequence: TGTGCCTGGAGTCCAGGGCCCGAGACCCAGTACTTC. Translation: CAWSPGPETQYF.